The 20 T cell receptor beta chains reported below all come from one sample, sequenced in a study of cytomegalovirus exposure and HLA in healthy donors. Researchers ran the PCR with 60 Vbeta and 13 Jbeta primers. The assay was immunoSEQ multiplex PCR, and TCRdb's table has in-frame clones only and misses some. The sample holds roughly 80,000 clones; about four fifths are singletons and the top ten take under 2%. Sequencing input: PBMCs. These receptors came from a woman aged 30 to 39 in good health and CMV-seronegative.

This chain connects TRBV6-1 to TRBJ2-1; D not resolved. Germline CDR1 is MNHNS and CDR2 is SASEGT. With 6 bases removed from V and 0 bases from J, the gap between germline ends came to 12 bases. The CDR3 runs to 15 residues. CDR3 loop: CASRQALSSYNEQFF. The DNA for the CDR3 is TGTGCCAGCAGACAAGCGCTAAGCTCCTACAATGAGCAGTTCTTC.

There are a few counts of this clone. The chain has TRBV30 and TRBJ1-2; 7 bases match TRBD1. V lost 3 bases to trimming and J lost 6 bases; unmatched junction nucleotides: 7. Germline CDR1 is GTSNPN and CDR2 is SVGIG (reference sequence). The CDR3 runs to 13 residues. The CDR3 is CAWRPTGLDGYTF. The CDR3, as DNA: TGTGCCTGGAGGCCGACAGGGTTGGATGGCTACACCTTC. The whole variable domain, filled in from reference TRBV30 and TRBJ1-2, reads SQTIHQWPATLVQPVGSPLSLECTVEGTSNPNLYWYRQAAGRGLQLLFYSVGIGQISSEVPQNLSASRPQDRQFILSSKKLLLSDSGFYLCAWRPTGLDGYTFGSGTRLTVV.

This chain's CDR3 is CASIRQPAWRTDTQYF. As DNA, the CDR3 is TGTGCCAGCATTCGACAACCGGCTTGGCGCACAGATACGCAGTATTTT. This rearrangement joins TRBV6-6 to TRBJ2-3, with D unresolved. CDR1 is MNHNY and CDR2 is SVGAGI in the germline V gene (reference sequence). V lost 7 bases to trimming and J lost 1 base, with 18 bases between them. The CDR3 consists of 16 residues.

J is TRBJ2-1 and V is TRBV2, with 7 positions matching TRBD2. CDR1 and CDR2 (germline): SNHLY, FYNNEI. With 7 bases clipped from V and 7 bases from J, the junction kept 7 bases outside the gene matches. This CDR3 spans 13 amino acids. The CDR3 here is CASTAGEVNEQFF. CDR3 sequence (DNA): TGTGCCAGCACTGCGGGAGAAGTTAATGAGCAGTTCTTC.

The chain carries TRBV10-1 and TRBJ2-1; D might be TRBD2 (6 bases). Germline CDR1 and CDR2: WNHNN and SYGVQD (reference sequence). CDR3 length equals 16 residues. Trimming cost V 7 bases and J 0 bases, with 16 bases left between them. The CDR3 here is CASNSGAVSSYNEQFF. The CDR3 bases are TGCGCCAGCAATAGCGGAGCGGTCAGCTCCTACAATGAGCAGTTCTTC.

This clone was observed a single time. V usage is TRBV6-5 and J usage is TRBJ2-2; unclear D gene. The germline V and J ends were trimmed by 6 bases and 8 bases, with 13 bases remaining between them. CDR3 length: 13 residues. Germline assignment: CDR1 MNHEY and CDR2 SVGAGI. The CDR3 nucleotides are TGTGCCAGCAGCACTTCTTCGAGGGGGGAGCTGTTTTTT. Residues: CASSTSSRGELFF.

This clone was detected only a few times. The chain carries TRBV4-2 and TRBJ2-5, with 7 bases fitting TRBD2. CDR1 and CDR2 (germline): LGHNA, YNFKEQ. After removal of 4 bases from V and 4 bases from J, the junction contained 21 bases not matched to a gene. This CDR3 region has 19 residues. The CDR3 nucleotides are TGTGCCAGCAGCCCCATTATGACGGTGTGGACTAGGGGCGCAGAGACCCAGTACTTC. Its translation is CASSPIMTVWTRGAETQYF.

The chain recombines TRBV5-8 with TRBJ2-3, with 7 bases identical to TRBD1. The ends lost 3 bases at V and 4 bases at J; junction bases unmatched: 11. CDR3 length: 16 residues. Germline assignment: CDR1 SGHTS and CDR2 YDEGEE. The DNA for the CDR3 is TGTGCCAGCAGCTCTAACAGGGGCCATTGGGCAGATACGCAGTATTTT. This codes for CASSSNRGHWADTQYF.

V gene TRBV5-4 combines with J gene TRBJ1-1, with unresolved D. Germline V gene data show CDR1 as SGHNT and CDR2 as YYREEE (reference sequence). V lost 4 bases to trimming and J lost 5 bases, with 12 bases between them. The CDR3 has 13 residues. CDR3 sequence: CASSRGGETEAFF. In nucleotides, the CDR3 is TGTGCCAGCAGCCGAGGCGGGGAAACTGAAGCTTTCTTT.

J is TRBJ2-1 and V is TRBV5-1; 10 bases agree with TRBD2. Unmatched junction bases numbered 10, after V lost 1 base and J lost 6 bases. The CDR3 contains 17 residues. CDR1 is SGHRS, CDR2 YFSETQ, per germline. CDR3 bases: TGCGCCAGCAGCTTGCCCAGCGGGAGGGCCCAGGGCAATGAGCAGTTCTTC. Protein: CASSLPSGRAQGNEQFF. Full variable domain (missing parts from reference TRBV5-1 and TRBJ2-1): KAGVTQTPRYLIKTRGQQVTLSCSPISGHRSVSWYQQTPGQGLQFLFEYFSETQRNKGNFPGRFSGRQFSNSRSEMNVSTLELGDSALYLCASSLPSGRAQGNEQFFGPGTRLTVL.

The V and J genes are TRBV11-2 and TRBJ2-7; 8 bases are shared with TRBD1. V was clipped by 6 bases and J by 0 bases; unmatched bases: 7. In germline, CDR1 is SGHAT, CDR2 FQNNGV. The CDR3 is 15 residues long. CDR3 sequence: CASSPGTGISYEQYF. The CDR3 region has the DNA TGTGCCAGCAGTCCCGGGACAGGAATCTCCTACGAGCAGTACTTC.

This clone was recorded a few times. The V and J genes are TRBV4-1 and TRBJ2-1; possible D gene TRBD1, 6 bases. CDR1 is MGHRA, CDR2 YSYEKL, per germline. Trimming cost V 0 bases and J 8 bases, with 17 bases left between them. The CDR3 consists of 16 residues. The CDR3 DNA follows: TGCGCCAGCAGCCAAGAGTCCCGGACAGTTAGGGATGAGCAGTTCTTC. It encodes CASSQESRTVRDEQFF.

The chain links TRBV27 to TRBJ1-1; no clear D. V was pared by 4 bases and J by 1 base, with 13 bases between. The CDR3 sequence is 15 residues long. Germline values: CDR1 MNHEY, CDR2 SMNVEV (reference sequence). This CDR3 reads CASSYTTAGNTEAFF. In DNA form, the CDR3 reads TGTGCCAGCAGTTACACCACAGCGGGGAACACTGAAGCTTTCTTT.

This clone was seen only a few times. The gene calls are TRBV5-1 and TRBJ2-2, with 9 bases lining up with TRBD2. This CDR3 has 16 residues. Per the germline V gene, CDR1 is SGHRS and CDR2 is YFSETQ. Trimming at V came to 4 bases and at J to 0 bases, leaving 4 bases not matched to a gene. This CDR3 is CASSNLAGTNTGELFF. Written as DNA, the CDR3 is TGCGCCAGCAGCAATCTAGCGGGGACGAACACCGGGGAGCTGTTTTTT.

The chain has TRBV7-3 and TRBJ2-1, with 7 positions matching TRBD2. Looked up from germline, CDR1 is SGHTA and CDR2 is FQGTGA. V was clipped by 5 bases and J by 4 bases; unmatched bases: 11. This CDR3 is 16 amino acids long. The CDR3 DNA follows: TGTGCCAGCAGCACCCAGGTGGGGGGGAGGTACAATGAGCAGTTCTTC. Protein product: CASSTQVGGRYNEQFF.

This clone was observed once. The CDR3 DNA is TGCAGCGTTGGGGGACAGGGAAACACCATATATTTT. It translates to CSVGGQGNTIYF. The chain links TRBV29-1 to TRBJ1-3; 7 bases fit TRBD1. Per the germline V gene, CDR1 is SQVTM and CDR2 is ANQGSEA. V was pared by 4 bases and J by 4 bases, with 1 base of the junction left unmatched. The CDR3 runs 12 residues.

As to this clone: The identical CDR3 is also encoded by other nucleotide sequences in the sample. V is TRBV15 and J is TRBJ2-5; tentative D call: TRBD2 (6 bases). Trimming left V 3 bases short and J 5 bases short, with 16 bases between. The germline V gene encodes CDR1 LNHNV and CDR2 YYDKDF (reference sequence). The CDR3 spans 15 residues. CDR3 coding DNA: TGTGCCACCAGCAGGCTCACCCCCCGGGGGGAGACCCAGTACTTC. Its protein product is CATSRLTPRGETQYF. The full variable domain, rest sourced from reference TRBV15 and TRBJ2-5, is DAMVIQNPRYQVTQFGKPVTLSCSQTLNHNVMYWYQQKSSQAPKLLFHYYDKDFNNEADTPDNFQSRRPNTSFCFLDIRSPGLGDTAMYLCATSRLTPRGETQYFGPGTRLLVL.

This clone was seen a few times. The chain recombines TRBV11-3 with TRBJ2-5; 9 bases are shared with TRBD2. V was pared by 1 base and J by 5 bases, with 8 bases of the junction left unmatched. The CDR3 is 16 residues long. Germline-derived CDR1 and CDR2 are SGHNT and YENEEA. The CDR3 bases are TGTGCCAGCAGCTTAGGCTGGCGGGAGGGCCGGGAGACCCAGTACTTC. Translating gives CASSLGWREGRETQYF.

The chain is built from TRBV5-1 and TRBJ2-2; TRBD1 aligns across 8 bases. Germline lookup yields CDR1 SGHRS and CDR2 YFSETQ. J was trimmed by 2 bases and V by 2 bases; bases with no gene match: 2. The CDR3 has 15 amino acids. CDR3 coding DNA: TGCGCCAGCAGCTTCGGACAGGGTAACACCGGGGAGCTGTTTTTT. This encodes CASSFGQGNTGELFF. Drawing the rest from reference TRBV5-1 and TRBJ2-2, the complete variable domain is KAGVTQTPRYLIKTRGQQVTLSCSPISGHRSVSWYQQTPGQGLQFLFEYFSETQRNKGNFPGRFSGRQFSNSRSEMNVSTLELGDSALYLCASSFGQGNTGELFFGEGSRLTVL.

V gene TRBV9 combines with J gene TRBJ2-5; the match to TRBD2 covers 10 bases. The ends lost 0 bases at V and 4 bases at J; junction bases unmatched: 3. The germline gives CDR1 SGDLS, CDR2 YYNGEE. The CDR3 is made up of 15 amino acids. The CDR3 DNA is TGTGCCAGCAGCGTAGAGGGACTAGCGCGAGAGACCCAGTACTTC. This translates into CASSVEGLARETQYF.